This T cell receptor (beta chain) was profiled in a study of T-cell memory formation after mild COVID-19 (dated by TCRdb to the early 2020s). With respect to the entire study: Most TCR sequence clusters were specific to one of the two donors. Two young, previously healthy adult volunteers made up the cohort, one male and one female. T-cell clones expanding and contracting after mild COVID-19 in a couple of donors were tracked by longitudinal TCRalpha and TCRbeta repertoire sequencing. Here is what the overall study found, with its caveats: SARS-CoV-2 specificity was not confirmed for the second-wave clones peaking on day 37. Clones that contracted from day 15 to 85 showed balanced CD4/CD8 phenotypes, whereas a second wave of clones that expanded from day 15 to 37 leaned towards CD4+. Some responding clones were found in pre-infection memory, which suggests that pre-existing cross-reactive memory T cells took part in the SARS-CoV-2 response. Only a couple of mild cases were covered by the study, and larger cohorts that include severe cases with pre-infection samples were considered necessary. Contracting CD4+ clones appeared mostly in the CM and EM memory subsets, whereas CD8+ clones were enriched in EMRA.

Instrument on record: Illumina NovaSeq 6000. Using 5'RACE with constant-segment primers, TCRalpha and TCRbeta cDNA libraries were constructed, with sample barcodes and unique molecular identifiers added in the process. Trizol reagent was used to extract RNA from every sample. Libraries were amplified in two PCR steps, with a second sample barcode and Illumina TruSeq adapters added in the second step. Sequencing of the libraries was done on an Illumina NovaSeq, producing 2 x 150 bp paired-end reads. The original methods were these. With migec v1.2.7, reads were demultiplexed and then collapsed into UMI-guided consensus sequences. Using mixcr v2.1.11, UMI consensuses were aligned to TRA and TRB V and J templates and then assembled into clonotypes. A clonotype was counted as expanded or contracted only if both edgeR and NoisET called the change significant, with noise models trained on biological replicates. For edgeR calls, a false discovery rate-adjusted p below 0.01 and a log2 fold-change threshold of 1 were applied. As an exploratory analysis of dynamics, max-normalized trajectories of the 1000 most abundant clonotypes were examined with PCA combined with hierarchical clustering. Each responding clone was given a CD4 or CD8 phenotype based on the CD4+ and CD8+ repertoires, which had been sequenced separately. The public reads were reanalyzed by TCRdb: fastp trimming at Q25, MiXCR alignment, in-frame beta chains only. Entries are consolidated by CDR3 protein sequence, retaining the most common genes and DNA. The V and J calls here are based on TCRdb, not the publication. The sample table records some 270,000 distinct CDR3 sequences; just over 15% of these occur just once. The ten largest make up approximately 2.1% of the sample.

About this clonotype itself: Its antigen is unknown. Per-base qualities were not stored, and no clone one base away is much larger.

PBMCs were isolated by Ficoll-Paque density gradient centrifugation. At the junction V is shortened by 7 bases and J by 7 bases; bases outside the gene matches: 15. Including cysteine and phenylalanine, the CDR3 has 14 amino acids. Only CDR3 DNA remains: 42 bases, in frame from the first base. Via the germline V gene (reference sequence), CDR1 is DFQATT and CDR2 SNEGSKA. Sequences were obtained from PBMCs or a T cell subset sorted from them (not recorded which). This receptor was obtained from an adult woman who had mild COVID-19 (a few samples of this study predate the infection). The sample titles of this study are shuffled in the database, so cell type and time point are left out; the donor was told from shared clones. The V and J segments used are TRBV20-1 and TRBJ1-2; a stretch of 7 junction bases matches TRBD1. The CDR3 protein: CSGINRGGIGGYTF. The sequenced DNA is TGCAGTGGGATCAACAGGGGCGGCATCGGTGGCTACACCTTC.